This T cell receptor (beta chain) came from a study of T cell responses to AZD1222 COVID-19 vaccine. General study findings and limits: CD4 TCRs associated with vaccination spanned spike, dominating at 160-218 and 743-854. Spike-specific TCR breadth and depth grew following two AZD1222 doses. Clonal diversity was possibly underestimated, and the donors were mostly white British, with more females.

Produced via immunoSEQ multiplex PCR; TCRdb's table is partial and in-frame only. This sample has roughly 150,000 clones; around 85% occur once, and the top ten carry 7.5% to 8.5%. CDR3 length: 15 amino acids. The ends lost 6 bases at V and 2 bases at J; junction bases unmatched: 8. Germline-derived CDR1 and CDR2 are SGHTA and FQGNSA. As regards this clone: Its cognate antigen is unknown.

This receptor was obtained from an adult in good health. Specimen: peripheral blood, collected on day 0 of AZD1222 vaccination. The rearrangement links TRBV7-2 to TRBJ2-3, with 7 positions matching TRBD2. CDR3 residues: CASSESGNPTDTQYF. The CDR3 region has the DNA TGTGCCAGCAGTGAAAGCGGGAACCCCACAGATACGCAGTATTTT.